Listed below are T cell receptor beta chains from one sample, sequenced in a study of shared clonotypes between healthy human individuals. Produced via immunoSEQ multiplex PCR; TCRdb's table is partial and in-frame only. The sample records about 2.4 million clones, 90% to 95% being singletons. Specimen: naive CD4+ T cells sorted from blood. Source of these receptors: a man between 18 and 35 years old in good health. The CDR3 runs from the conserved cysteine through the conserved F or W. D genes are given only for firm matches. For some rows the clone size is stated as once, few or many, or as a class when expanded; others skip it.

v_gene: TRBV19
abundance: once
d_gene: NA
j_gene: TRBJ1-4
CDR3nt: TGTGCCAGTAGTATCCGGCAGGCCGGTTTTAATGAAAAACTGTTTTTT
CDR3aa: CASSIRQAGFNEKLFF

v_gene: TRBV19
abundance: NA
d_gene: NA
j_gene: TRBJ2-3
CDR3nt: TGTGCCAGTAGCCTAGATTCAGGACGGACAGATACGCAGTATTTT
CDR3aa: CASSLDSGRTDTQYF

v_gene: TRBV5-4
abundance: NA
d_gene: NA
j_gene: TRBJ2-1
CDR3nt: TGTGCCAGCAGGGACGGATTGGTTAATGAGCAGTTCTTC
CDR3aa: CASRDGLVNEQFF

v_gene: TRBV5-1
abundance: NA
d_gene: NA
j_gene: TRBJ2-2
CDR3nt: TGCGCCAGCAGCTTGGAGGTTAGCGGGAACACCGGGGAGCTGTTTTTT
CDR3aa: CASSLEVSGNTGELFF

v_gene: TRBV6-5
abundance: NA
d_gene: TRBD2
j_gene: TRBJ2-7
CDR3nt: TGTGCCAGCAGTTACTCCCGACTAGCGGGAGCCTACGAGCAGTACTTC
CDR3aa: CASSYSRLAGAYEQYF

v_gene: TRBV7-2
abundance: once
d_gene: NA
j_gene: TRBJ1-1
CDR3nt: TGTGCCAGCAGCCAGGACAGAATAAGTGAAGCTTTCTTT
CDR3aa: CASSQDRISEAFF

v_gene: TRBV7-2
abundance: once
d_gene: TRBD2
j_gene: TRBJ2-7
CDR3nt: TGTGCCAGCAGCTTGGGGGGGACCGTCTCCTACGAGCAGTACTTC
CDR3aa: CASSLGGTVSYEQYF

v_gene: TRBV5-4
abundance: NA
d_gene: TRBD2
j_gene: TRBJ2-7
CDR3nt: TGTGCCAGCAGCTCGGGACTAGAGCAGTACTTC
CDR3aa: CASSSGLEQYF

v_gene: TRBV6-1
abundance: NA
d_gene: NA
j_gene: TRBJ1-1
CDR3nt: TGTGCCAGCAGCAGGGCTTGGGATGAAGCTTTCTTT
CDR3aa: CASSRAWDEAFF

v_gene: TRBV7-9
abundance: once
d_gene: TRBD2
j_gene: TRBJ2-7
CDR3nt: TGTGCCAGCAGCAGGACTAGCGGTACCTACGAGCAGTACTTC
CDR3aa: CASSRTSGTYEQYF

v_gene: TRBV6-1
abundance: NA
d_gene: NA
j_gene: TRBJ1-1
CDR3nt: TGTGCCAGCAGTGAGGGACATAAGGGTAGGAACACTGAAGCTTTCTTT
CDR3aa: CASSEGHKGRNTEAFF

v_gene: TRBV27
abundance: NA
d_gene: NA
j_gene: TRBJ2-3
CDR3nt: TGTGCCAGCAGTTTGCGGGACGCCTGGGCAGATACGCAGTATTTT
CDR3aa: CASSLRDAWADTQYF

v_gene: TRBV11-3
abundance: NA
d_gene: TRBD1
j_gene: TRBJ2-5
CDR3nt: TGTGCCAGCAGCCCACAGGGGGCAGGGCAAGAGACCCAGTACTTC
CDR3aa: CASSPQGAGQETQYF

v_gene: TRBV19
abundance: NA
d_gene: NA
j_gene: TRBJ2-7
CDR3nt: TGTGCCAGTAGTACCCGGGGCGACTCCTACGAGCAGTACTTC
CDR3aa: CASSTRGDSYEQYF

v_gene: TRBV5-4
abundance: NA
d_gene: NA
j_gene: TRBJ2-2
CDR3nt: TGTGCCAGCAGCATCCCGACTAGAGGCACCGGGGAGCTGTTTTTT
CDR3aa: CASSIPTRGTGELFF

v_gene: TRBV28
abundance: NA
d_gene: NA
j_gene: TRBJ1-4
CDR3nt: TGTGCCAGCAGTTTAGCAGGGTGGGAAAAACTGTTTTTT
CDR3aa: CASSLAGWEKLFF

v_gene: TRBV4-3
abundance: once
d_gene: NA
j_gene: TRBJ2-5
CDR3nt: TGCGCCAGCAGCCAAGTCGCGGGACAGAGCCAAGAGACCCAGTACTTC
CDR3aa: CASSQVAGQSQETQYF

v_gene: TRBV6-1
abundance: few
d_gene: NA
j_gene: TRBJ1-6
CDR3nt: TGTGCCAGCAGGGAACTGGGACCTCCGGCCTATAATTCACCCCTCCACTTT
CDR3aa: CASRELGPPAYNSPLHF

v_gene: TRBV15
abundance: few
d_gene: NA
j_gene: TRBJ1-5
CDR3nt: TGTGCCACCAGCAGAGATCATCAGCCCCAGCATTTT
CDR3aa: CATSRDHQPQHF

v_gene: TRBV27
abundance: NA
d_gene: NA
j_gene: TRBJ2-1
CDR3nt: TGTGCCAGCAGTACCCCGGTCAGGGACTCCTACAATGAGCAGTTCTTC
CDR3aa: CASSTPVRDSYNEQFF

v_gene: TRBV5-4
abundance: NA
d_gene: TRBD1
j_gene: TRBJ2-7
CDR3nt: TGTGCCAGCAGCTTTAAACAGGGGGAAGGTGTCGAGCAGTACTTC
CDR3aa: CASSFKQGEGVEQYF

v_gene: TRBV18
abundance: NA
d_gene: TRBD1
j_gene: TRBJ2-7
CDR3nt: TGTGCCAGCTCACAAGGACAGGGGCGCGAGCAGTACTTC
CDR3aa: CASSQGQGREQYF

v_gene: TRBV19
abundance: NA
d_gene: NA
j_gene: TRBJ2-1
CDR3nt: TGTGCCAGTAGTAGGGAGGAGACAGTCTTTTTCTACAATGAGCAGTTCTTC
CDR3aa: CASSREETVFFYNEQFF

v_gene: TRBV5-1
abundance: NA
d_gene: NA
j_gene: TRBJ1-5
CDR3nt: TGCGCCAGCAGCTTGGATGGAGGACTGGGCCAGCCCCAGCATTTT
CDR3aa: CASSLDGGLGQPQHF

v_gene: TRBV6-5
abundance: NA
d_gene: TRBD1
j_gene: TRBJ1-2
CDR3nt: TGTGCCAGCAGTAAAACCGGGACAGGGGGCGGCTACACCTTC
CDR3aa: CASSKTGTGGGYTF

v_gene: TRBV6-5
abundance: NA
d_gene: NA
j_gene: TRBJ2-7
CDR3nt: TGTGCCAGCAGTCCCGCGGAGGTTCCAGCCTACGAGCAGTACTTC
CDR3aa: CASSPAEVPAYEQYF